The rows below give T cell receptor beta chains drawn from one sample of a study of T-cell reconstitution after alpha-beta-depleted transplantation in children. A single record per CDR3 protein comes from TCRdb applying MiXCR to the PCR reads. This sample carries about 1,000,000 distinct CDR3 sequences, 25% to 30% of them seen once, and the ten largest clones take about 28%. The specimen comprised PBMCs, mostly from graft donor cells, sampled 360 days after TCRalphabeta/CD19-depleted stem cell transplant. These receptors all come from a boy under two years old who had a stem cell transplant for SCID, so the T cells may come from the graft donor. Both conserved end residues are part of each CDR3. Each record gives: CDR3 protein, J gene, V gene.

CDR3aa: CASSLTSQGETQYF; j_gene: TRBJ2-5; v_gene: TRBV5-1
CDR3aa: CSTGAMLYEQYF; j_gene: TRBJ2-7; v_gene: TRBV20-1
CDR3aa: CASSRTSSSQYF; j_gene: TRBJ2-3; v_gene: TRBV3-1
CDR3aa: CSARRFVGVQYF; j_gene: TRBJ2-5; v_gene: TRBV20-1
CDR3aa: CASSFTIGTGFTEAFF; j_gene: TRBJ1-1; v_gene: TRBV5-1
CDR3aa: CASSSAATGKRHEQYF; j_gene: TRBJ2-7; v_gene: TRBV6-2/TRBV6-3
CDR3aa: CASSVGGKPGQGQDTQYF; j_gene: TRBJ2-3; v_gene: TRBV9
CDR3aa: CSVDGGGGAKNIQYF; j_gene: TRBJ2-4; v_gene: TRBV29-1
CDR3aa: CASRPTTGSYEQYF; j_gene: TRBJ2-7; v_gene: TRBV12-3/TRBV12-4
CDR3aa: CASSEGQAFQETQYF; j_gene: TRBJ2-5; v_gene: TRBV2
CDR3aa: CASSPALGVVAKNIQYF; j_gene: TRBJ2-4; v_gene: TRBV3-1
CDR3aa: CASSQGIGASGELFF; j_gene: TRBJ2-2; v_gene: TRBV4-3
CDR3aa: CAISTGPDTQYF; j_gene: TRBJ2-3; v_gene: TRBV10-3
CDR3aa: CASRPSGTYEQYF; j_gene: TRBJ2-7; v_gene: TRBV3-1
CDR3aa: CASSPGRATYNEQFF; j_gene: TRBJ2-1; v_gene: TRBV7-3
CDR3aa: CATSRVHRGLETQYF; j_gene: TRBJ2-5; v_gene: TRBV15
CDR3aa: CASSPWRDRNTEAFF; j_gene: TRBJ1-1; v_gene: TRBV12-3/TRBV12-4
CDR3aa: CSAREGTSGGISTDTQYF; j_gene: TRBJ2-3; v_gene: TRBV20-1
CDR3aa: CSAIGSDNEQFF; j_gene: TRBJ2-1; v_gene: TRBV20-1
CDR3aa: CASRSRDSSGANVLTF; j_gene: TRBJ2-6; v_gene: TRBV6-1
CDR3aa: CASTIRATGGSSYEQYF; j_gene: TRBJ2-7; v_gene: TRBV7-2
CDR3aa: CASSPRLARTYNEQFF; j_gene: TRBJ2-1; v_gene: TRBV12-3/TRBV12-4
CDR3aa: CASSVGSTDTQYF; j_gene: TRBJ2-3; v_gene: TRBV9
CDR3aa: CASSVREVNQPQHF; j_gene: TRBJ1-5; v_gene: TRBV2
CDR3aa: CASSPNTGSAGYEQFF; j_gene: TRBJ2-1; v_gene: TRBV5-5
CDR3aa: CASTPGEGIKTGANVLTF; j_gene: TRBJ2-6; v_gene: TRBV5-5
CDR3aa: CASSYSMTYNEQFF; j_gene: TRBJ2-1; v_gene: TRBV6-5
CDR3aa: CASSPGLALEQYF; j_gene: TRBJ2-7; v_gene: TRBV12-3/TRBV12-4